This T cell receptor (beta chain) was recorded in a study of tumor-infiltrating lymphocytes in primary liver carcinoma. DNA and RNA were both co-extracted from about 19-30 mg of bulk tissue that had not been sorted. This clonotype was observed at least ten times. V dropped 1 base and J dropped 6; count of bases not matched to a gene: 7. The germline CDR1 and CDR2 sequences are GTSNPN and SVGIG (reference sequence). The CDR3 runs 14 residues. Making TCR beta cDNA involved around 520 ng total RNA and a constant-region primer. Three nested multiplex PCR rounds of slightly modified ARM-PCR generated TCR beta libraries. Each of the first two PCR rounds ran approximately 10 cycles with TRBV1-TRBV30 forward and C-beta reverse primers. Each CDR3 protein is one row after TCRdb ran MiXCR on the multiplex PCR reads. The sample includes fewer than 85,000 distinct CDR3 sequences, 69% of them seen just once.

Sequenced input: tumor-adjacent normal liver tissue. This receptor was identified in a middle-aged man with primary liver carcinoma and hepatitis B virus infection. The chain is built from TRBV30 and TRBJ1-2, with 8 bases matching TRBD1. The CDR3 DNA reads TGTGCCTGGAGTGACGTAGGACAGGGAGATGGCTACACCTTC. Residues: CAWSDVGQGDGYTF.